This T cell receptor (beta chain) was retrieved from a study of T-cell memory formation after mild COVID-19. Barcoded TCR alpha and TCR beta cDNA libraries with UMIs came from 5'RACE using constant-segment primers. Each CDR3 protein is one row after TCRdb ran MiXCR on the 5' RACE reads. The data show about 430,000 distinct CDR3 sequences, about 24% seen once. Trimming pared 2 bases from V and 5 bases from J, leaving 13 bases between. CDR1 and CDR2 from the germline V gene are SGHAT and FQNNGV. There are 15 residues in the CDR3. Sample: PBMCs or a T cell subset sorted from them (not recorded which). This chain links TRBV11-2 with TRBJ1-5; D gene unclear. This clonotype was sampled from an adult woman who had mild COVID-19 (a few samples of this study predate the infection). Cell type and time point are not known. DNA of the CDR3: TGTGCCAGCAGCTTATCGGGAGCGCAGTATCAGCCCCAGCATTTT. It translates to CASSLSGAQYQPQHF.